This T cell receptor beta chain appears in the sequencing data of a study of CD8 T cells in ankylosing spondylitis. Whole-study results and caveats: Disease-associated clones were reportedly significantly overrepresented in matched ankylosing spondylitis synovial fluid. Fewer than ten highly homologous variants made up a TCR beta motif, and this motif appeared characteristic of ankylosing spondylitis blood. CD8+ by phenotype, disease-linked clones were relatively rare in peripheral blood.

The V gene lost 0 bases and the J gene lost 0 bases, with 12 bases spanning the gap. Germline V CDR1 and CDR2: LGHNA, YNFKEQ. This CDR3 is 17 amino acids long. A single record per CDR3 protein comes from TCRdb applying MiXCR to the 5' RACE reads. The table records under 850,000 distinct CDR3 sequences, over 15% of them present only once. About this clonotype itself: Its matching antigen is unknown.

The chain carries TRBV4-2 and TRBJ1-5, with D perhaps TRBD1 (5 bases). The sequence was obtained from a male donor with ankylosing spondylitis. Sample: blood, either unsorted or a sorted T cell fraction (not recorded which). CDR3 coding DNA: TGTGCCAGCAGCCAAGACCCGTACGGGGGTAGCAATCAGCCCCAGCATTTT. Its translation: CASSQDPYGGSNQPQHF.